This T cell receptor (beta chain) was sequenced for a study of CD8+CD57+ T cells in acquired aplastic anemia. Study observations and caveats: Patients showed no significant difference from controls in CD8+ Simpson's diversity. Patients and controls shared about 30 CD8+ CDR3 sequences, which appeared highly expressed in patients and within their immunodominant clones.

Germline assignment: CDR1 SNHLY and CDR2 FYNNEI. The CDR3 is 15 residues long. J gave up 2 bases and V 6 bases, and 10 bases lay outside the gene matches. For CDR3 and TCR beta VDJ profiling, genomic DNA was the template used. TCRdb re-derived calls from the reads in MiXCR, one entry per CDR3 protein. Of about 150,000 distinct CDR3 sequences listed, around half are singletons. Sequencing was done on patients that had shown CD8+CD57+ cell expansion by flow cytometry. Severe acquired aplastic anemia was diagnosed in all patients. This clonotype came up many times. The antigen is undetermined. The rearrangement joins TRBV2 to TRBJ2-7; TRBD1 matches at 7 bases. Sequencing was performed on sorted CD4+, CD8+, or CD8+CD57+ T cells (not recorded which) from PBMCs. The receptor was isolated from a human donor with aplastic anemia. CDR3 amino acids: CASRPEGALPYEQYF. The CDR3 DNA reads as TGTGCCAGCAGACCCGAGGGGGCCCTACCCTACGAGCAGTACTTC.